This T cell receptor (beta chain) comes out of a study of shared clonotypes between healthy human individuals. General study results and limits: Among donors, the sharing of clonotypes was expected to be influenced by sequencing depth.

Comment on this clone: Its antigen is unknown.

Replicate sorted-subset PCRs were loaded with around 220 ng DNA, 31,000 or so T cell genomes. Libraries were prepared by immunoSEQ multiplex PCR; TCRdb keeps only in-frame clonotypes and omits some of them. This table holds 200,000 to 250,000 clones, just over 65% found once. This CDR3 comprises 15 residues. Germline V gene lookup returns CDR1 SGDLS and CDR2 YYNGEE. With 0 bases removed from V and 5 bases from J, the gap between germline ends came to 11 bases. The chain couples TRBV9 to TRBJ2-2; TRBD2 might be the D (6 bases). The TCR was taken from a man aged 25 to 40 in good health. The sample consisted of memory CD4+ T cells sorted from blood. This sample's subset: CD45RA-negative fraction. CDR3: CASSVVGTQTGELFF. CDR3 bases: TGTGCCAGCAGCGTAGTCGGGACTCAGACCGGGGAGCTGTTTTTT.